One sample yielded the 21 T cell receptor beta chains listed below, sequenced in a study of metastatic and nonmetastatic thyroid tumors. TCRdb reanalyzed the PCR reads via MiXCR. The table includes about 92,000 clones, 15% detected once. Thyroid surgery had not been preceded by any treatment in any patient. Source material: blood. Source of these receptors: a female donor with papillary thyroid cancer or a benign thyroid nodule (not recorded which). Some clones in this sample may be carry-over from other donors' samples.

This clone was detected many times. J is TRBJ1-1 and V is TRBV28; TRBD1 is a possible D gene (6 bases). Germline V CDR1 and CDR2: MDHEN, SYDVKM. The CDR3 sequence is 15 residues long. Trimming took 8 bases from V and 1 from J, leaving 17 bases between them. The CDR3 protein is CASVDTGRGNTEAFF. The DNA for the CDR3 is TGTGCCAGCGTCGACACAGGGCGGGGGAACACTGAAGCTTTCTTT.

CDR3 amino acids: CASSFSQGPTNEKLFF. As DNA, the CDR3 is TGTGCCAGCAGCTTTTCCCAGGGCCCGACTAATGAAAAACTGTTTTTT. The chain combines TRBV14 with TRBJ1-4, with D possibly matching TRBD1 (5 bases). Germline V gives CDR1 SGHDN, CDR2 FVKESK. V was clipped by 5 bases and J by 2 bases, with 15 bases between them. The CDR3 spans 16 residues.

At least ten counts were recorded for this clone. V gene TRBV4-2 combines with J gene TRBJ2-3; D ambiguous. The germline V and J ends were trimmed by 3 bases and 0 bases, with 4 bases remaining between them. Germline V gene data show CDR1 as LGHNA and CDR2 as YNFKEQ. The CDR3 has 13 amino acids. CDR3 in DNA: TGTGCCAGCAGCCAGAGCAGCACAGATACGCAGTATTTT. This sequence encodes CASSQSSTDTQYF.

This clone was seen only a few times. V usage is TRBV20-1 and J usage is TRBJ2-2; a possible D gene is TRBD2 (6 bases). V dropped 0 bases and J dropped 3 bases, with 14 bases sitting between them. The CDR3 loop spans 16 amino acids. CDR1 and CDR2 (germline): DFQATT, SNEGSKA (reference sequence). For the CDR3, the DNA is TGCAGTGCTAGAGATTTAGGGGAGGTTGACACCGGGGAGCTGTTTTTT. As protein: CSARDLGEVDTGELFF.

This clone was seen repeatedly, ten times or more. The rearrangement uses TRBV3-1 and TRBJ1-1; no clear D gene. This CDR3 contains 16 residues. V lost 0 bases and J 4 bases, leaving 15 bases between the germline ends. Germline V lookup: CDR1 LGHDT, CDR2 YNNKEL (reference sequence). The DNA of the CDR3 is TGTGCCAGCAGCCAAGATCTTCCCCCCTATGCCACTGAAGCTTTCTTT. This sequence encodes CASSQDLPPYATEAFF.

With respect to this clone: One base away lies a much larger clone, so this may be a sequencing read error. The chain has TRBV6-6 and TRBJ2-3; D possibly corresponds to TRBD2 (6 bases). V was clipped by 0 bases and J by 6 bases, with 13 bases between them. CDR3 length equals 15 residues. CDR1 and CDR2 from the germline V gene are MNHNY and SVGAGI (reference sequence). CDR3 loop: CASSYSNPGRDTQYF. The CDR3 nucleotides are TGTGCCAGCAGTTACTCTAACCCGGGGAGGGATACGCAGTATTTT.

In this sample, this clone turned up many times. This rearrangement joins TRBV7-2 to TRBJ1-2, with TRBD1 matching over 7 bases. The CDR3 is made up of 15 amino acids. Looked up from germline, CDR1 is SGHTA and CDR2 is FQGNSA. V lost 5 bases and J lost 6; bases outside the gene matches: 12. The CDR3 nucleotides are TGTGCCAGCAGCCCCTACGGAGGGGGCGAGGATGGCTACACCTTC. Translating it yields CASSPYGGGEDGYTF. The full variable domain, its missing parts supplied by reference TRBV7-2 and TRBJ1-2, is GAGVSQSPSNKVTEKGKDVELRCDPISGHTALYWYRQSLGQGLEFLIYFQGNSAPDKSGLPSDRFSAERTGGSVSTLTIQRTQQEDSAVYLCASSPYGGGEDGYTFGSGTRLTVV.

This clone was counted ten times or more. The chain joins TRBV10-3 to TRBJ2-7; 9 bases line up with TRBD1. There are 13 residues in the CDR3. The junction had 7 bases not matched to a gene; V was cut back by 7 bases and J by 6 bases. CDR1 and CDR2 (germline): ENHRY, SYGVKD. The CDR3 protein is CAINLDRGSEQYF. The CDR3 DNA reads TGTGCCATCAACTTGGACAGGGGTAGCGAGCAGTACTTC.

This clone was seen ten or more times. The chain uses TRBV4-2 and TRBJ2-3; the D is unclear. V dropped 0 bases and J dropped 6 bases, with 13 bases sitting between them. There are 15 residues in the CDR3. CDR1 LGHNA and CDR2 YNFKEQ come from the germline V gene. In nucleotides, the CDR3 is TGTGCCAGCAGCCAAGATAGGGCCCTTAGGGATACGCAGTATTTT. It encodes CASSQDRALRDTQYF.

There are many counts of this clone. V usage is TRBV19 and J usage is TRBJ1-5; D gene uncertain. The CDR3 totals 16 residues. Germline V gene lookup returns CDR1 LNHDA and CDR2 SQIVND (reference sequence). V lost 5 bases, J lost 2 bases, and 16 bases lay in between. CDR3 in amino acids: CASSPVQWQGNQPQHF. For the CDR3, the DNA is TGTGCCAGTAGTCCCGTTCAGTGGCAAGGCAATCAGCCCCAGCATTTT.

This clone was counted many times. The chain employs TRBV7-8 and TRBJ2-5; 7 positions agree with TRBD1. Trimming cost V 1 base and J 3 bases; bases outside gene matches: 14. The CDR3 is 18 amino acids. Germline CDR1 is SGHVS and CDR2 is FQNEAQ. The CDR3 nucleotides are TGTGCCAGCAGCTTAGGGCCCCCGTCTTGGGACAGAAAAGAGACCCAGTACTTC. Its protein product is CASSLGPPSWDRKETQYF.

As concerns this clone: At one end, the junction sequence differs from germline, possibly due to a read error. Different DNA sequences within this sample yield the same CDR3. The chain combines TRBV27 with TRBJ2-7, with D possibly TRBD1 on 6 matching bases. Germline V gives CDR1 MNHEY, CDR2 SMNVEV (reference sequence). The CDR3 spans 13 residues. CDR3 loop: CASSWTVSYEQYF. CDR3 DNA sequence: TGCGCCAGCAGCTGGACAGTCTCCTACGAGCAGTACTTC.

The CDR3: CAWMGPGRVKGYTF. For the CDR3, the DNA is TGTGCCTGGATGGGCCCAGGGAGAGTGAAAGGCTACACCTTC. The chain links TRBV30 to TRBJ1-2, with D tentatively TRBD1 (5 bases). Germline V gene lookup returns CDR1 GTSNPN and CDR2 SVGIG (reference sequence). Trimming shortened V by 4 bases and J by 8 bases, and 20 bases separated the two germline ends. The CDR3 is 14 residues long.

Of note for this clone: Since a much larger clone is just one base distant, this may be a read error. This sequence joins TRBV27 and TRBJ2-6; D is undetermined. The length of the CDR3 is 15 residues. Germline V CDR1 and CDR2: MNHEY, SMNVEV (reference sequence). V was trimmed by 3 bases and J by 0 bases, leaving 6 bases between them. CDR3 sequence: CASSFIGSGANVLTF. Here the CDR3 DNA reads TGTGCCAGCAGTTTTATCGGCTCTGGGGCCAACGTCCTGACTTTC.

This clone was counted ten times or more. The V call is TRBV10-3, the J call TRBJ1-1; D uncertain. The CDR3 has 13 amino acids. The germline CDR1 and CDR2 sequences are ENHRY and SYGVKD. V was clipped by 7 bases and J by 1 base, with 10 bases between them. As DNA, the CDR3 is TGTGCCATCATCGGCAGCCAGAACACTGAAGCTTTCTTT. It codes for CAIIGSQNTEAFF.

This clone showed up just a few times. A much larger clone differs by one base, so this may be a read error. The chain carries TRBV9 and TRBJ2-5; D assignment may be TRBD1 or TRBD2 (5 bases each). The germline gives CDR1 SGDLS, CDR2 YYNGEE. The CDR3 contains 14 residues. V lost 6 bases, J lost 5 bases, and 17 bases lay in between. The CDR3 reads CASTWGSEAETQYF. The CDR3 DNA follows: TGTGCCAGCACCTGGGGGTCAGAGGCGGAGACCCAGTACTTC. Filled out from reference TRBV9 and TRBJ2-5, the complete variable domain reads DSGVTQTPKHLITATGQRVTLRCSPRSGDLSVYWYQQSLDQGLQFLIQYYNGEERAKGNILERFSAQQFPDLHSELNLSSLELGDSALYFCASTWGSEAETQYFGPGTRLLVL.

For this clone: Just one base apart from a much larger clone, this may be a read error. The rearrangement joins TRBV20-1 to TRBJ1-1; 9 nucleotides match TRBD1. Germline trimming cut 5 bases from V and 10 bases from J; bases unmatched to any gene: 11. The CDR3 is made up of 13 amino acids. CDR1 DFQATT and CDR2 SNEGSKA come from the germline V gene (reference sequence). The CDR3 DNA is TGCAGTGCTTTTCCGGGACAGGGTTATTTAGCTTTCTTT. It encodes CSAFPGQGYLAFF.

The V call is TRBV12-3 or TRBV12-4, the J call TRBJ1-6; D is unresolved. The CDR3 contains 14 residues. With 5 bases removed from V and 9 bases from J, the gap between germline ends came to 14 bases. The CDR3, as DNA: TGTGCCAGCAGTCAGGCACCCGTTAGTTCACCCCTCCACTTT. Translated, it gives CASSQAPVSSPLHF.

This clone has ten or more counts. The chain's CDR3 is CASSPSGGGAYNEQFF. In DNA form, the CDR3 reads TGTGCCAGCAGCCCCTCGGGAGGGGGGGCTTACAATGAGCAGTTCTTC. J is TRBJ2-1 and V is TRBV28; TRBD2 matches 8 bases. V shed 6 bases, J shed 4 bases, and the junction held 11 bases outside the gene matches. Looked up from germline, CDR1 is MDHEN and CDR2 is SYDVKM. This CDR3 comprises 16 residues.

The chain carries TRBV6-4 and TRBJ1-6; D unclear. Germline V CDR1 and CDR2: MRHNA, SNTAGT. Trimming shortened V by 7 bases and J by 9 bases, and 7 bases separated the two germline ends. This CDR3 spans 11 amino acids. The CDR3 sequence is CASIPFSPLHF. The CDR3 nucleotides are TGTGCCAGCATCCCCTTTTCACCCCTCCACTTT.

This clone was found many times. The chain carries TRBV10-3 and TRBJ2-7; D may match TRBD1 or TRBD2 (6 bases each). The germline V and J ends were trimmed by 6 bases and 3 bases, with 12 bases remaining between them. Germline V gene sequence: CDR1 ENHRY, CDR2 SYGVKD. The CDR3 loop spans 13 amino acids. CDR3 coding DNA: TGTGCCATCAGAGGGGGGACTCTCTACGAGCAGTACTTC. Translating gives CAIRGGTLYEQYF.